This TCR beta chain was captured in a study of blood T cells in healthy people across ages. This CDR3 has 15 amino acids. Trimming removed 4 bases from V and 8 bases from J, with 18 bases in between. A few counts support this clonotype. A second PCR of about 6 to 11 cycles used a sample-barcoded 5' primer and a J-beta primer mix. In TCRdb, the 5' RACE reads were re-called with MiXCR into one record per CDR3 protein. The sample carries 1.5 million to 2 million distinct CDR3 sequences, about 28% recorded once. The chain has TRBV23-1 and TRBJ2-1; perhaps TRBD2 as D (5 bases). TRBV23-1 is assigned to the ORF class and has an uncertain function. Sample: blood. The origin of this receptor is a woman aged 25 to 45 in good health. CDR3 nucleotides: TGCGCCAGCAGTCGTGCCAGTTCGGGAATCGATGAGCAGTTCTTC. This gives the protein CASSRASSGIDEQFF.